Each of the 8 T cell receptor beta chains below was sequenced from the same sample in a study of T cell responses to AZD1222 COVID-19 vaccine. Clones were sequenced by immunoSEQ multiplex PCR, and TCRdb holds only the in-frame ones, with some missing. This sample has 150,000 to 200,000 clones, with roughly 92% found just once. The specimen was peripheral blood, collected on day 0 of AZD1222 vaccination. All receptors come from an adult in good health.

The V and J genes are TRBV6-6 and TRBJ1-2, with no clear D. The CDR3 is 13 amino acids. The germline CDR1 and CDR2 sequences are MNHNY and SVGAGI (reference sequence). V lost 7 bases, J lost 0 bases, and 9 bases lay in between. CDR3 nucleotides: TGTGCCAGCATCTCGGGGTCTAACTATGGCTACACCTTC. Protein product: CASISGSNYGYTF.

DNA of the CDR3: TGTGCCAGCAGCTTTTCACAGGCGGTATCTGGGGCCAACGTCCTGACTTTC. Translating gives CASSFSQAVSGANVLTF. V gene TRBV7-9 combines with J gene TRBJ2-6; TRBD1 might be the D (5 bases). Looked up from germline, CDR1 is SEHNR and CDR2 is FQNEAQ (reference sequence). The CDR3 extends over 17 amino acids. V shed 3 bases and J shed 1 base, with 13 bases lying between them.

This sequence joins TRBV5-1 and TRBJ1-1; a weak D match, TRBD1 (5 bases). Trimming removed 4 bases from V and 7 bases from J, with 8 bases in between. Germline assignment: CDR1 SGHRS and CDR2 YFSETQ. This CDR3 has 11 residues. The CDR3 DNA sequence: TGCGCCAGCAGCCCAGGGTTTGAAGCTTTCTTT. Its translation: CASSPGFEAFF.

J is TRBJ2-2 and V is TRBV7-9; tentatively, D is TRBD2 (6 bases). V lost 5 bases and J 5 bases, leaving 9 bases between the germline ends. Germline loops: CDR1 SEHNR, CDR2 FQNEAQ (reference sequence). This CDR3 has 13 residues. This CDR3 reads CASSPDYTGELFF. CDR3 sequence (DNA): TGTGCCAGCAGCCCGGACTATACCGGGGAGCTGTTTTTT.

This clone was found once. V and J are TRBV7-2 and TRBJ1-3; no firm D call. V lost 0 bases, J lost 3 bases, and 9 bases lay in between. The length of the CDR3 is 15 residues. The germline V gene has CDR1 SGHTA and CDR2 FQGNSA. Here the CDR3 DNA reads TGTGCCAGCAGCTTAGCCGCCGCGGGTGGAAACACCATATATTTT. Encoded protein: CASSLAAAGGNTIYF.

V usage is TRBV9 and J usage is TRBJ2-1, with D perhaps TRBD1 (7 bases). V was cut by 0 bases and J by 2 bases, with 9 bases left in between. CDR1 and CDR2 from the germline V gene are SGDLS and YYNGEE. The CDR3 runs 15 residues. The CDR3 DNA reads TGTGCCAGCAGCGTAGGCAGGGGGGCCTACAATGAGCAGTTCTTC. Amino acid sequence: CASSVGRGAYNEQFF.

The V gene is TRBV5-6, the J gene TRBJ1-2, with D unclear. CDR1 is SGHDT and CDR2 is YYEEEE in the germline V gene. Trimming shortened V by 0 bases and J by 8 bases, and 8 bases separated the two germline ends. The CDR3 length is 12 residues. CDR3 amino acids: CASSLATAGYTF. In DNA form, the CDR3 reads TGTGCCAGCAGCTTGGCGACCGCGGGCTACACCTTC. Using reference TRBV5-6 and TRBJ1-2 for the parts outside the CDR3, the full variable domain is DAGVTQSPTHLIKTRGQQVTLRCSPKSGHDTVSWYQQALGQGPQFIFQYYEEEERQRGNFPDRFSGHQFPNYSSELNVNALLLGDSALYLCASSLATAGYTFGSGTRLTVV.

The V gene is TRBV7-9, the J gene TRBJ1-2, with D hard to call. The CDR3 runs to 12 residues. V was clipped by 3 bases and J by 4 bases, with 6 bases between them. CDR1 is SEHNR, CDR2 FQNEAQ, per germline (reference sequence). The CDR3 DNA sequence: TGTGCCAGCAGCTTCACCCGCTATGGCTACACCTTC. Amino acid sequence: CASSFTRYGYTF.